This T cell receptor beta chain originates from a study of T-cell memory formation after mild COVID-19. As for the study in general: Largely, TCR clusters stayed within a single donor. General study results and limits: The pre-infection memory compartment contained some responding clones, suggesting cross-reactive memory joined. Researchers report contracting CD4+ clones mostly in CM and EM, with CD8+ clones in EMRA.

A 5'RACE reaction primed in the constant segment made cDNA libraries of TCR alpha and TCR beta, and these carried sample barcodes and UMIs. TCRdb itself ran the 5' RACE reads through MiXCR, one entry per CDR3 protein. The sample lists 350,000 to 450,000 distinct CDR3 sequences; over 13% were seen once. This clonotype was counted only a few times. Antigen unknown. The CDR3 covers 11 residues. Looked up from germline, CDR1 is SNHLY and CDR2 is FYNNEI. Deletions cut 6 bases from V and 9 bases from J, with 9 bases between. The chain carries TRBV2 and TRBJ2-4; the D gene could be TRBD1 or TRBD2 (5 bases each). Sample: PBMCs or a T cell subset sorted from them (not recorded which). The TCR originated in a man between 18 and 35 years old who had mild COVID-19 (a few samples of this study predate the infection). Cell type and time point are not known. Here the CDR3 DNA reads TGTGCCAGCAGCTCCGGGGCCATTCAGTACTTC. Amino acids: CASSSGAIQYF.